This T cell receptor (beta chain) is from a study of cytomegalovirus exposure and HLA in healthy donors. Whole-study results and caveats: Trimming of TCR beta V- and J-genes showed a link, identified in a later analysis, to a missense DCLRE1C variant.

The CDR3 contains 14 residues. Trimming removed 3 bases at V and 6 bases at J, with 14 bases between. The germline V gene encodes CDR1 LNHDA and CDR2 SQIVND (reference sequence). Primers: 60 Vbeta forward and 13 Jbeta reverse. Generated by immunoSEQ multiplex PCR, the TCRdb table keeps only in-frame clones and is missing some. The data contain 85,000 to 130,000 clones, more than 60% of them singletons. Concerning this clone itself: Its antigen is still unknown.

The source material was PBMCs. This chain joins TRBV19 and TRBJ1-1; no reliable D call. The TCR originated in a man in his fifties or sixties in good health and CMV-seronegative. This chain's CDR3 is CASSMAERLAEAFF. The CDR3 bases are TGTGCCAGTAGTATGGCCGAGAGGTTGGCTGAAGCTTTCTTT. Drawing the rest from reference TRBV19 and TRBJ1-1, the complete variable domain is DGGITQSPKYLFRKEGQNVTLSCEQNLNHDAMYWYRQDPGQGLRLIYYSQIVNDFQKGDIAEGYSVSREKKESFPLTVTSAQKNPTAFYLCASSMAERLAEAFFGQGTRLTVV.